The T cell receptor (beta chain) described here comes from a study of a mutant IDH1 vaccine in newly diagnosed glioma. Using immunoSEQ multiplex PCR, the repertoire was profiled, and TCRdb retains in-frame clones only, with some absent. Altogether tens of thousands of clones are present, less than 80% being singletons, with the ten largest covering 5.3%. Turning to this clone: Antigen specificity is unknown.

Time point reported: week 47, end of study. All doses held 300 ug of mutant IDH1 20-mer peptide, with topical imiquimod. The specimen comprised PBMCs, sampled from a glioma patient whose treatment included an IDH1 peptide vaccine. The sequence came from a man between 45 and 60 years old with glioma.

This CDR3 reads CASSYDSSYNEQFF. The CDR3 DNA reads TGTGCCAGCAGTTACGACAGCTCCTACAATGAGCAGTTCTTC. The rearrangement uses TRBV6-6 and TRBJ2-1, with D possibly being TRBD1 (5 bases). V gave up 2 bases and J gave up 0 bases, with 5 bases separating them. The CDR3 contains 14 residues. Germline CDR1 MNHNY, CDR2 SVGAGI (reference sequence).